Each of the 17 T cell receptor beta chains below was sequenced from the same sample in a study of cytomegalovirus exposure and HLA in healthy donors. PCR primers comprised 60 Vbeta and 13 Jbeta primers. Assay: immunoSEQ multiplex PCR; the TCRdb copy retains only in-frame clones and omits some. The sample contains about 150,000 clones, approximately 80% of which appear only once. Sample: PBMCs. These receptors all come from a woman in her 50s in good health and CMV-seropositive.

The CDR3, as DNA: TGTGCCAGCAGTCGGGACAGGGCTGGCTACACCTTC. Translating it yields CASSRDRAGYTF. The chain joins TRBV2 to TRBJ1-2; the match to TRBD1 covers 9 bases. Germline V lookup: CDR1 SNHLY, CDR2 FYNNEI. The CDR3 length is 12 residues. The V and J ends lost 5 bases and 7 bases, in that order; junction bases with no gene match: 2.

This chain joins TRBV5-1 and TRBJ2-3; 13 bases map to TRBD2. Germline CDR1 SGHRS, CDR2 YFSETQ. The CDR3 has 19 residues. Trimming cost V 3 bases and J 0 bases; bases outside gene matches: 10. The chain's CDR3 is CASSWRTSGGSTSTDTQYF. The CDR3, as DNA: TGCGCCAGCAGCTGGAGGACTAGCGGGGGCAGTACTAGCACAGATACGCAGTATTTT.

This clone was seen only a few times. The chain links TRBV5-1 to TRBJ2-2; D gene unclear. The CDR3 consists of 15 residues. Germline V gene sequence: CDR1 SGHRS, CDR2 YFSETQ. Trimming left V 0 bases short and J 0 bases short, with 6 bases between. CDR3: CASSLGDTNTGELFF. The CDR3 bases are TGCGCCAGCAGCTTGGGCGACACGAACACCGGGGAGCTGTTTTTT.

The J gene is TRBJ2-2, the V gene TRBV7-2; a possible D gene is TRBD2 (6 bases). Trimming removed 5 bases from V and 1 base from J, with 8 bases in between. Germline V gene sequence: CDR1 SGHTA, CDR2 FQGNSA. The CDR3 contains 14 residues. CDR3 in DNA: TGTGCCAGCAGCGGGGGACTGAACACCGGGGAGCTGTTTTTT. Protein sequence: CASSGGLNTGELFF.

V usage is TRBV4-3 and J usage is TRBJ2-1; 8 nucleotides align to TRBD2. CDR1 LGHNA and CDR2 YSLEER come from the germline V gene. The CDR3 covers 18 residues. V shed 3 bases and J 4 bases; nucleotides not matched to a gene: 14. The CDR3 DNA sequence: TGCGCCAGCAGCCAGGACCTTAGCGGGGCTACGGTATACAATGAGCAGTTCTTC. Amino acid sequence: CASSQDLSGATVYNEQFF.

V is TRBV5-6 and J is TRBJ2-7; D gene ambiguous. The CDR3 spans 16 residues. V lost 1 base and J lost 2, with 16 bases in between. Germline V CDR1 and CDR2: SGHDT, YYEEEE. This chain's CDR3 is CASSLRLGYLTYEQYF. CDR3 DNA: TGTGCCAGCAGCTTGCGGTTGGGCTACCTTACCTACGAGCAGTACTTC.

The gene calls are TRBV5-1 and TRBJ1-4; D might be TRBD1 (5 bases). The length of the CDR3 is 16 residues. Germline CDR1 SGHRS, CDR2 YFSETQ. Between the trimmed V and J ends, which lost 3 bases and 7 bases, there was a span of 19 bases. The CDR3 is CASSWGLGIIGEKLFF. The CDR3 DNA reads as TGCGCCAGCAGCTGGGGACTAGGGATTATCGGTGAAAAACTGTTTTTT.

Concerning this clone itself: Mismatch with germline at one junction end may stem from a read error. The chain combines TRBV4-2 with TRBJ2-6; 10 positions match TRBD1. The germline V gene encodes CDR1 LGHNA and CDR2 YNFKEQ. This CDR3 is built from 17 residues. CDR3 sequence: CASSQEGQGYGANGLTF. CDR3 coding DNA: TGTGCCAGCAGCCAAGAGGGACAGGGGTATGGGGCCAACGGCCTGACTTTC.

This rearrangement joins TRBV2 to TRBJ2-5; a weak D match, TRBD2 (7 bases). Germline-derived CDR1 and CDR2 are SNHLY and FYNNEI. The V end was cut by 4 bases, the J end by 5 bases, with 11 bases between. The CDR3 is 13 amino acids. The CDR3 here is CASSGGGRETQYF. The CDR3 DNA reads TGTGCCAGCAGTGGGGGGGGGCGGGAGACCCAGTACTTC.

This chain uses TRBV5-4 with TRBJ2-5; 9 bases agree with TRBD1. Germline trimming cut 3 bases from V and 7 bases from J; bases unmatched to any gene: 7. The germline V gene has CDR1 SGHNT and CDR2 YYREEE (reference sequence). The CDR3 is 14 residues long. CDR3 in amino acids: CASSSPGQGATQYF. The CDR3 DNA reads as TGTGCCAGCAGCTCACCGGGACAGGGAGCGACCCAGTACTTC.

The chain is built from TRBV11-3 and TRBJ2-7; a possible D gene is TRBD1 (6 bases). Trimming stripped 3 bases from V and 0 bases from J, with 12 bases between. Germline V gives CDR1 SGHNT, CDR2 YENEEA. The CDR3 consists of 15 residues. CDR3 nucleotide sequence: TGTGCCAGCAGCTTGAGACAGGAACCCTCCTACGAGCAGTACTTC. It encodes CASSLRQEPSYEQYF.

The J gene is TRBJ1-1, the V gene TRBV7-9; the match to TRBD1 covers 8 bases. Per germline, CDR1 SEHNR and CDR2 FQNEAQ (reference sequence). V trimming: 5 bases; J trimming: 5 bases; junction bases outside the gene matches: 7. The CDR3 extends over 14 amino acids. The chain's CDR3 is CASSVRDRSTEAFF. For the CDR3, the DNA is TGTGCCAGCAGCGTCCGGGACAGGTCGACTGAAGCTTTCTTT.

This chain joins TRBV30 and TRBJ2-3; 7 bases map to TRBD2. There are 15 residues in the CDR3. Unmatched junction bases numbered 14, after V lost 5 bases and J lost 6 bases. Germline CDR1 and CDR2: GTSNPN and SVGIG (reference sequence). CDR3 bases: TGTGCCTGGGGGGTGGGGGGGAGGGCGACGGATACGCAGTATTTT. Amino acids: CAWGVGGRATDTQYF.

In its sample, this clone was seen once. The rearrangement links TRBV6-1 to TRBJ1-4; no clear D. The CDR3 spans 18 residues. Germline V lookup: CDR1 MNHNS, CDR2 SASEGT. Trimming stripped 0 bases from V and 2 bases from J, with 16 bases between. The CDR3 DNA reads TGTGCCAGCAGTGAAGCGCTTTGGGGAGGAGGCACTAATGAAAAACTGTTTTTT. Translated: CASSEALWGGGTNEKLFF.

This clone was seen just once. The rearrangement links TRBV10-3 to TRBJ1-1; 12 bases agree with TRBD1. In germline, CDR1 is ENHRY, CDR2 SYGVKD. Unmatched junction bases numbered 9, after V lost 6 bases and J lost 7 bases. This CDR3 spans 15 amino acids. CDR3 in amino acids: CAIRDSGQGAIEAFF. For the CDR3, the DNA is TGTGCCATCAGGGACTCGGGACAGGGGGCTATTGAAGCTTTCTTT.

The chain recombines TRBV11-2 with TRBJ2-7; 7 bases agree with TRBD1. The V gene's germline CDR1 is SGHAT and CDR2 FQNNGV. The V gene end was trimmed by 5 bases and the J gene end by 5 bases; junction bases not matched to a gene: 6. This CDR3 comprises 13 residues. CDR3 sequence: CASSPDRIHEQYF. The CDR3 region has the DNA TGTGCCAGCAGCCCGGACAGGATCCACGAGCAGTACTTC.

V usage is TRBV7-9 and J usage is TRBJ2-7, with 8 bases aligning to TRBD1. The CDR3 is 15 residues long. Germline V gene lookup returns CDR1 SEHNR and CDR2 FQNEAQ (reference sequence). V gave up 4 bases and J gave up 7 bases; unmatched junction bases: 12. This chain's CDR3 is CASSSWLAGGEEQYF. The CDR3 region has the DNA TGTGCCAGCAGCTCCTGGTTGGCAGGGGGCGAGGAGCAGTACTTC.